This T cell receptor (beta chain) stems from a study of type 1 regulatory T cells. One entry per CDR3 protein, called by TCRdb with MiXCR from the reads. The repertoire holds about 62,000 distinct CDR3 sequences, roughly two thirds seen once, with approximately 2% in the top ten. The V end lost 6 bases, the J end lost 8 bases, and 19 bases lay between the germline ends. Germline V gives CDR1 SEHNR, CDR2 FQNEAQ (reference sequence). The CDR3 totals 14 residues. Details on this clonotype: The antigen is not known.

The origin of this receptor is a human donor in good health. The sample taken for sequencing was cultured non-Tr1 T cells, either the whole culture or a sorted T cell fraction (not recorded which). V and J are TRBV7-9 and TRBJ1-2; D is undetermined. In DNA form, the CDR3 reads TGTGCCAGCAGTTTTCGTGGGCCCTCCGGCGGCTACACCTTC. It specifies CASSFRGPSGGYTF.